The TCR beta chain under discussion was sequenced for a study of blood T cell repertoires in COVID-19. Study-level background: Samples came from the United States, Italy and Spain, spanning acute and convalescent COVID-19.

How the authors handled the data: The assay estimated nucleated cells by amplifying reference gene primers. Here immunoSEQ multiplex PCR was the method, and the copy in TCRdb shows in-frame clones only, minus some. The V and J calls and clone size are taken from that table; D and trimming were inferred from the DNA. This table has a few hundred thousand clones, more than 75% appearing once. The CDR3 totals 12 residues. V shed 4 bases and J 7 bases; nucleotides not matched to a gene: 2. From germline, CDR1 is LGHNA and CDR2 YNFKEQ. The sample was peripheral blood. The V gene is TRBV4-2, the J gene TRBJ2-3, with 7 bases matching TRBD2. The receptor's source is a woman between 45 and 65 years old with acute or convalescent COVID-19. The CDR3 DNA is TGTGCCAGCAGCCCCGGGACTAATACGCAGTATTTT. Residues: CASSPGTNTQYF.